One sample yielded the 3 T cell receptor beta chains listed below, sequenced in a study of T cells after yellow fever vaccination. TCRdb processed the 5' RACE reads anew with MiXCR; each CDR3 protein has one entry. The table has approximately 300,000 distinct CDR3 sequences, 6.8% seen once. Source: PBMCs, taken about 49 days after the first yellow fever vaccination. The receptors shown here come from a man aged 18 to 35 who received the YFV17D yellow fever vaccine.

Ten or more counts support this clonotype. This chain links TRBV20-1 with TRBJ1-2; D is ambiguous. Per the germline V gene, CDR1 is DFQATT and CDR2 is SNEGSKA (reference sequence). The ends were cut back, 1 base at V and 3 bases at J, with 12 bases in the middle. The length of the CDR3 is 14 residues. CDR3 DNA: TGCAGTGCTAGAGCCGGGTTTAGTCACTATGGCTACACCTTC. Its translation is CSARAGFSHYGYTF.

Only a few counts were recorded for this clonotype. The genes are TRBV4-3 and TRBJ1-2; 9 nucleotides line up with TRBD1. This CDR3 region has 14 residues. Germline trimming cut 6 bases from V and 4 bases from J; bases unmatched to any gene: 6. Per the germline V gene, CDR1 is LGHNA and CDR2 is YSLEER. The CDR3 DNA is TGCGCCAGCAGACCGGGACAGGGAATCTATGGCTACACCTTC. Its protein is CASRPGQGIYGYTF.

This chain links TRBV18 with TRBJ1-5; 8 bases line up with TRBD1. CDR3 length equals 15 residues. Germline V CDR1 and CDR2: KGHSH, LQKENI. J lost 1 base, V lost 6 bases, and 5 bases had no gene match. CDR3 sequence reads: CASSDREGSNQPQHF. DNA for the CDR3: TGTGCCAGCTCGGACAGGGAGGGAAGCAATCAGCCCCAGCATTTT. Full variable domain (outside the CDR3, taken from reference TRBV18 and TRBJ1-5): NAGVMQNPRHLVRRRGQEARLRCSPMKGHSHVYWYRQLPEEGLKFMVYLQKENIIDESGMPKERFSAEFPKEGPSILRIQQVVRGDSAAYFCASSDREGSNQPQHFGDGTRLSIL.